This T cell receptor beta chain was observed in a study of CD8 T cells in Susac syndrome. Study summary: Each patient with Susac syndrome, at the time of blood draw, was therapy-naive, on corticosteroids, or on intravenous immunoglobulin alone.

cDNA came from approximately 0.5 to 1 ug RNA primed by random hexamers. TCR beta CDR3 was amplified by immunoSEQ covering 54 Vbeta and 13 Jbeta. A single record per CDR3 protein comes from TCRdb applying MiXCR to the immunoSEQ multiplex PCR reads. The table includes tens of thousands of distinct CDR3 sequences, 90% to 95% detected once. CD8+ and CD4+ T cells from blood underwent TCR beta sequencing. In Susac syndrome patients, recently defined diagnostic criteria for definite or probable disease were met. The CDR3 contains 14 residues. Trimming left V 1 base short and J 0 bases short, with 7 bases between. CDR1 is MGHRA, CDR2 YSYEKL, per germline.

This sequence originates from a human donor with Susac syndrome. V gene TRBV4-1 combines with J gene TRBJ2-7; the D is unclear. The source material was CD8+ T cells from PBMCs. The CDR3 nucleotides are TGCGCCAGCAGCCAAGGGCACACCTCCTACGAGCAGTACTTC. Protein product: CASSQGHTSYEQYF.